One T cell receptor beta chain is described in this entry. What it binds is not known. CDR3 size: 12 residues. V lost 3 bases to trimming and J lost 1 base, with 3 bases between them. Germline V gives CDR1 SGHNT, CDR2 YYREEE (reference sequence). This specimen belongs to a study of shared clonotypes between healthy human individuals. Findings and limits, study-wide: At large depth, rarefaction still showed sorted-subset sequencing to be incomplete. Clonotypes which were not shared had lower generation probabilities than clonotypes that all four donors shared.

Tens of thousands of T cell genomes (approximately 180 ng DNA) went into each sorted-subset replicate. Some clones are missing from TCRdb's copy, which holds only in-frame ones; the method was immunoSEQ multiplex PCR. In the table there are about 1 million clones, about 76% of which are singletons. Sequencing was performed on memory CD4+ T cells sorted from blood. Described subset: CD45RA-negative fraction. This clonotype was sampled from a man younger than 35 in good health. V is TRBV5-4 and J is TRBJ2-3; D remains ambiguous. The CDR3 sequence: CASSSRTDTQYF. The CDR3 DNA reads as TGTGCCAGCAGCTCCCGCACAGATACGCAGTATTTT.